Listed here are 30 T cell receptor beta chains from one sample, sequenced in a study of T cell changes during pregnancy in multiple sclerosis. TCRdb's copy holds only in-frame clones and misses some; the assay was immunoSEQ multiplex PCR. Among 80,000 to 100,000 clones, over 75% were seen once, and the ten largest hold roughly 0.79%. This specimen was peripheral blood, taken in the second trimester of pregnancy. Source of these receptors: a female donor in good health, enrolled as a control in a pregnancy study.

The chain uses TRBV7-2 and TRBJ2-3, with a tentative D call TRBD2 (5 bases). Germline-derived CDR1 and CDR2 are SGHTA and FQGNSA. V was trimmed by 1 base and J by 6 bases, leaving 8 bases between them. This CDR3 contains 13 residues. CDR3 region: CASSLVGLDTQYF. The CDR3 DNA sequence: TGTGCCAGCAGCTTAGTAGGACTGGATACGCAGTATTTT.

The genes are TRBV6-1 and TRBJ1-2; TRBD1 is a possible D gene (6 bases). Trimming removed 6 bases from V and 0 bases from J, with 11 bases in between. Germline loops: CDR1 MNHNS, CDR2 SASEGT. CDR3 length: 14 residues. CDR3 in DNA: TGTGCCAGCAGGCTAGGGACAACTAACTATGGCTACACCTTC. Translating gives CASRLGTTNYGYTF.

V and J are TRBV7-9 and TRBJ2-7; D remains ambiguous. V was shortened by 5 bases and J by 2 bases, with 4 bases between the two germline ends. Germline loops: CDR1 SEHNR, CDR2 FQNEAQ (reference sequence). This CDR3 contains 11 residues. CDR3: CASSNTYEQYF. The CDR3 region has the DNA TGTGCCAGCAGCAACACCTACGAGCAGTACTTC.

This clone appeared a single time. The J gene is TRBJ2-2, the V gene TRBV27; 8 bases map to TRBD1. Trimming took 7 bases from V and 5 from J; bases not matched to a gene: 9. CDR1 is MNHEY and CDR2 is SMNVEV in the germline V gene (reference sequence). CDR3 length equals 15 residues. The CDR3 here is CASISGGMRTGELFF. The CDR3 coding sequence is TGTGCCAGCATTTCAGGGGGCATGAGGACCGGGGAGCTGTTTTTT.

The chain joins TRBV6-5 to TRBJ2-7; TRBD2 aligns across 8 bases. J was trimmed by 5 bases and V by 4 bases; bases with no gene match: 7. CDR3 length equals 14 residues. Germline V lookup: CDR1 MNHEY, CDR2 SVGAGI. CDR3 coding DNA: TGTGCCAGCAGTTCAGAAGCGGGAGTCCACGAGCAGTACTTC. This sequence encodes CASSSEAGVHEQYF.

This chain connects TRBV30 to TRBJ2-1; 7 nucleotides agree with TRBD2. The V gene end was trimmed by 2 bases and the J gene end by 8 bases; junction bases not matched to a gene: 9. In germline, CDR1 is GTSNPN, CDR2 SVGIG (reference sequence). This CDR3 region has 14 residues. The CDR3 region is CAWSNGLVVDEQFF. The CDR3 DNA is TGTGCCTGGAGTAATGGACTAGTAGTCGATGAGCAGTTCTTC.

This clone was seen only once. The J gene is TRBJ1-1, the V gene TRBV4-3; 8 nucleotides match TRBD1. The V gene's germline CDR1 is LGHNA and CDR2 YSLEER. This CDR3 contains 17 residues. The V and J ends lost 1 base and 0 bases, in that order; junction bases with no gene match: 7. For the CDR3, the DNA is TGCGCCAGCAGCCAAGGAGGGACAGGAATTATGAACACTGAAGCTTTCTTT. Encoded protein: CASSQGGTGIMNTEAFF.

The chain uses TRBV5-5 and TRBJ2-1; 9 nucleotides agree with TRBD2. V shed 6 bases and J 5 bases; nucleotides not matched to a gene: 18. The CDR3 runs 18 residues. The germline gives CDR1 SGHKS, CDR2 YYEKEE (reference sequence). CDR3 DNA: TGTGCCAGCACCCGCGGACAGATTGGACTAGCGACCCACAATGAGCAGTTCTTC. Translated, it gives CASTRGQIGLATHNEQFF.

CDR3 sequence: CASSYSRTGSHGYTF. CDR3 DNA sequence: TGTGCCAGCAGTTACTCGAGGACAGGGTCCCATGGCTACACCTTC. The chain employs TRBV6-5 and TRBJ1-2; 8 bases line up with TRBD1. This CDR3 is 15 amino acids long. The germline V gene encodes CDR1 MNHEY and CDR2 SVGAGI. Unmatched junction bases numbered 6, after V lost 0 bases and J lost 6 bases.

This chain connects TRBV28 to TRBJ2-3; D call uncertain. The CDR3 has 13 residues. CDR1 is MDHEN and CDR2 is SYDVKM in the germline V gene. Trimming left V 2 bases short and J 3 bases short, with 6 bases between. For the CDR3, the DNA is TGTGCCAGCAGTTTAGGGCAGACAGATACGCAGTATTTT. Amino acids: CASSLGQTDTQYF.

The CDR3 loop reads CASSFRGTDSNQPQHF. CDR3 in DNA: TGTGCCAGCAGCTTCCGGGGCACGGACAGTAATCAGCCCCAGCATTTT. The V call is TRBV21-1, the J call TRBJ1-5; TRBD1 was called by the table and not checked on the DNA. TRBV21-1 is listed as a pseudogene. CDR3 length: 16 amino acids.

The chain carries TRBV11-3 and TRBJ1-1; 8 bases agree with TRBD1. The CDR3 is made up of 14 amino acids. Germline CDR1 and CDR2: SGHNT and YENEEA. V lost 5 bases, J lost 5 bases, and 7 bases stayed unmatched. The CDR3 loop reads CASSPRGRGTEAFF. CDR3 coding DNA: TGTGCCAGCAGCCCCAGGGGGCGGGGGACTGAAGCTTTCTTT.

This chain links TRBV21-1 with TRBJ2-3; the table's D call of TRBD2 was not tested on the DNA. TRBV21-1 is designated a pseudogene. The CDR3 sequence is 15 residues long. The CDR3 sequence is CASSTPLVTTDTQYF. As DNA, the CDR3 is TGTGCCAGCAGCACTCCACTAGTTACGACAGATACGCAGTATTTT.

The chain couples TRBV28 to TRBJ2-3; tentatively, D is TRBD1 (6 bases). The V gene lost 3 bases and the J gene lost 1 base, with 20 bases spanning the gap. The CDR3 loop spans 18 amino acids. Germline V gene sequence: CDR1 MDHEN, CDR2 SYDVKM. CDR3 region: CASSLPRATGLGTDTQYF. The CDR3 nucleotides are TGTGCCAGCAGTTTGCCCCGAGCCACAGGGTTGGGCACAGATACGCAGTATTTT.

CDR3 region: CATADSNYGYTF. CDR3 DNA sequence: TGTGCCACCGCGGATAGCAACTATGGCTACACCTTC. The rearrangement joins TRBV19 to TRBJ1-2; no clear D gene. Germline assignment: CDR1 LNHDA and CDR2 SQIVND (reference sequence). Trimming left V 10 bases short and J 2 bases short, with 11 bases between. The CDR3 spans 12 residues.

The V gene is TRBV27, the J gene TRBJ2-3; 8 bases fit TRBD2. Germline assignment: CDR1 MNHEY and CDR2 SMNVEV (reference sequence). The CDR3 spans 15 residues. The V segment lost 2 bases and the J segment 4 bases; nucleotides outside the gene matches: 5. CDR3 sequence: CASSLVSGRSDTQYF. In nucleotides, the CDR3 is TGTGCCAGCAGTTTAGTCAGCGGGAGATCAGATACGCAGTATTTT.

This clone was recorded only once. The V and J genes are TRBV6-1 and TRBJ2-7, with D possibly TRBD2 on 5 matching bases. Trimming removed 8 bases from V and 3 bases from J, with 14 bases in between. This CDR3 spans 13 amino acids. The germline V gene encodes CDR1 MNHNS and CDR2 SASEGT. The CDR3: CASRSPGDYEQYF. The CDR3 DNA sequence: TGTGCCAGCCGCTCCCCCGGGGACTACGAGCAGTACTTC.

In its sample, this clone was seen a few times. The chain uses TRBV27 and TRBJ2-1; D might be TRBD2 (6 bases). The CDR3 length is 13 residues. Germline-derived CDR1 and CDR2 are MNHEY and SMNVEV (reference sequence). Trimming took 5 bases from V and 7 from J, leaving 12 bases between them. The CDR3 nucleotides are TGTGCCAGCAGTCTACTAGCTACTAATGAGCAGTTCTTC. It yields the protein CASSLLATNEQFF.

This rearrangement joins TRBV7-9 to TRBJ2-5; 8 positions agree with TRBD2. Germline trimming cut 5 bases from V and 5 bases from J; bases unmatched to any gene: 13. This CDR3 is 16 amino acids long. The germline gives CDR1 SEHNR, CDR2 FQNEAQ (reference sequence). The CDR3, as DNA: TGTGCCAGCAGCCCAGGGGTAGCGGGATTTCTGGAGACCCAGTACTTC. It yields the protein CASSPGVAGFLETQYF.

This clone showed up just once. The CDR3 region has the DNA TGTGCCAGCAGCCAACAGGGACCCCCTAACTATGGCTACACCTTC. Its translation: CASSQQGPPNYGYTF. The V call is TRBV7-9, the J call TRBJ1-2; possibly TRBD1 for D (6 bases). Germline V CDR1 and CDR2: SEHNR, FQNEAQ (reference sequence). The V gene lost 5 bases and the J gene lost 0 bases, with 13 bases spanning the gap. The CDR3 covers 15 residues.

The V gene is TRBV7-9, the J gene TRBJ1-3; 7 bases align to TRBD1. The ends lost 1 base at V and 4 bases at J; junction bases unmatched: 7. Per germline, CDR1 SEHNR and CDR2 FQNEAQ (reference sequence). This CDR3 contains 16 residues. In DNA, the CDR3 is TGTGCCAGCAGCTTAGGGTCCGGGACAGAAGGAAACACCATATATTTT. Translated: CASSLGSGTEGNTIYF.

This rearrangement joins TRBV2 to TRBJ2-1, with a tentative D call TRBD1 (6 bases). This CDR3 region has 16 residues. Germline V gene data show CDR1 as SNHLY and CDR2 as FYNNEI. The ends were cut back, 5 bases at V and 6 bases at J, with 20 bases in the middle. The CDR3 reads CASSPNRVSRGNEQFF. CDR3 in DNA: TGTGCCAGCAGTCCTAACAGGGTCAGTCGTGGCAATGAGCAGTTCTTC.

The chain links TRBV18 to TRBJ1-4; 11 bases align to TRBD1. Germline CDR1 KGHSH, CDR2 LQKENI. The CDR3 runs 18 residues. With V trimmed by 1 base and J by 8 bases, 12 bases remained unmatched. This CDR3 is CASSPRLSVRTGGEKLFF. CDR3 nucleotide sequence: TGTGCCAGCTCACCACGGTTGTCGGTCCGGACAGGGGGCGAAAAACTGTTTTTT. Variable domain in full (rest from reference TRBV18 and TRBJ1-4): NAGVMQNPRHLVRRRGQEARLRCSPMKGHSHVYWYRQLPEEGLKFMVYLQKENIIDESGMPKERFSAEFPKEGPSILRIQQVVRGDSAAYFCASSPRLSVRTGGEKLFFGSGTQLSVL.

The genes are TRBV7-9 and TRBJ2-7; tentative D call: TRBD1 (6 bases). The germline V and J ends were trimmed by 5 bases and 2 bases, with 13 bases remaining between them. The CDR3 runs to 14 residues. Germline V lookup: CDR1 SEHNR, CDR2 FQNEAQ (reference sequence). The CDR3 here is CASSHDRPAYEQYF. In DNA, the CDR3 is TGTGCCAGCAGCCACGACAGGCCCGCCTACGAGCAGTACTTC.

V usage is TRBV9 and J usage is TRBJ2-1; tentatively, D is TRBD2 (5 bases). The length of the CDR3 is 14 residues. In germline, CDR1 is SGDLS, CDR2 YYNGEE. Trimming removed 0 bases from V and 11 bases from J, with 15 bases in between. CDR3 in amino acids: CASSVDQAASQQFF. Here the CDR3 DNA reads TGTGCCAGCAGCGTAGATCAAGCGGCCAGTCAGCAGTTCTTC. The full variable domain, rest sourced from reference TRBV9 and TRBJ2-1, is DSGVTQTPKHLITATGQRVTLRCSPRSGDLSVYWYQQSLDQGLQFLIQYYNGEERAKGNILERFSAQQFPDLHSELNLSSLELGDSALYFCASSVDQAASQQFFGPGTRLTVL.

V usage is TRBV5-1 and J usage is TRBJ2-1; no clear D gene. Germline assignment: CDR1 SGHRS and CDR2 YFSETQ. There are 16 residues in the CDR3. Between the trimmed V and J ends, which lost 0 bases and 0 bases, there was a span of 10 bases. The CDR3 region has the DNA TGCGCCAGCAGCTTGGGACAACTCGTCTCCTACAATGAGCAGTTCTTC. Translating it yields CASSLGQLVSYNEQFF.

The chain combines TRBV2 with TRBJ1-5; D perhaps matches TRBD1 (5 bases). Germline loops: CDR1 SNHLY, CDR2 FYNNEI. The CDR3 length is 19 residues. V was trimmed by 6 bases and J by 0 bases, leaving 24 bases between them. The CDR3 bases are TGTGCCAGCAGGGAATTCAGGGTTCGGTCACCATATAGCAATCAGCCCCAGCATTTT. It translates to CASREFRVRSPYSNQPQHF.

The chain combines TRBV29-1 with TRBJ2-1, with D tentatively TRBD2 (6 bases). The CDR3 extends over 15 amino acids. The ends were cut back, 3 bases at V and 4 bases at J, with 16 bases in the middle. Germline-derived CDR1 and CDR2 are SQVTM and ANQGSEA. The CDR3 spells CSVDTGTRGYNEQFF. DNA for the CDR3: TGCAGCGTTGACACCGGGACCCGGGGGTACAATGAGCAGTTCTTC.

The chain combines TRBV19 with TRBJ2-7; 11 bases are shared with TRBD2. Unmatched junction bases numbered 6, after V lost 6 bases and J lost 2 bases. Germline values: CDR1 LNHDA, CDR2 SQIVND (reference sequence). The CDR3 totals 15 residues. Here the CDR3 reads CASSLTSGGTYEQYF. DNA of the CDR3: TGTGCCAGTAGCCTAACTAGCGGGGGTACCTACGAGCAGTACTTC.

The chain has TRBV7-2 and TRBJ1-4, with D maybe TRBD1 (5 bases). V lost 5 bases, J lost 8 bases, and 12 bases lay in between. The CDR3 runs to 13 residues. Germline CDR1 SGHTA, CDR2 FQGNSA. The CDR3 bases are TGTGCCAGCAGCAGATCGACAGAGGAAAAACTGTTTTTT. This gives the protein CASSRSTEEKLFF.